The T cell receptor (beta chain) under discussion was sequenced for a study of T-cell reconstitution after alpha-beta-depleted transplantation in children. Comment on this clonotype: No antigen is known for it.

During its preparation, the TCRbeta library received unique molecular identifiers. TCRdb called the PCR reads again in MiXCR, with one record for every CDR3 protein. The sample records 530,000 or so distinct CDR3 sequences, over 25% being singletons. Notes on the study in general: Surviving recipient T cells and intrathymic progenitors accounted for some patients' high TCRbeta diversity at day 60. One year after transplant, T-cell counts and diversity came mostly from newly produced T cells. As was reported, about two months after transplant, alpha-beta T cells came from several hundred expanded graft clones.

Germline loops: CDR1 MGHRA, CDR2 YSYEKL. Between the trimmed V and J ends, which lost 5 bases and 3 bases, there was a span of 17 bases. The CDR3 sequence is 16 residues long. This receptor was obtained from a boy less than two years old with Wiskott-Aldrich syndrome, due to receive a stem cell transplant. Sequenced here: PBMCs, sampled before TCRalphabeta/CD19-depleted stem cell transplant. This chain links TRBV4-1 with TRBJ2-1; the D gene is possibly TRBD1 (6 bases). The CDR3 region is CASSSYPGHDYNEQFF. CDR3 coding DNA: TGCGCCAGCAGCTCATACCCGGGACATGACTACAATGAGCAGTTCTTC.